This T cell receptor beta chain was recorded in a study of blood T cell repertoires in COVID-19. Turning to the study itself: T cells, B-cell-depleted T cells, or PBMCs provided the cDNA or gDNA that served as material.

Sequencing used immunoSEQ multiplex PCR; TCRdb keeps in-frame clones, though not all of them. The repertoire includes 150,000 to 200,000 clones, 84% of them detected once, and about 12% sits in the top ten. Recovered participants had two consecutive negative NP/OP PCR tests, healthcare professional clearance, or symptom resolution. Sequencing was carried out using PBMCs or T cells enriched from blood (not recorded which). The source of this sequence is a man aged 45-65 years who had recovered from COVID-19.

This chain's CDR3 is CASSTNTGAHQPQHF. CDR3 coding DNA: TGTGCCAGCAGTACAAATACAGGGGCCCATCAGCCCCAGCATTTT. The chain uses TRBV6-2 or TRBV6-3 and TRBJ1-5; 7 bases are a match to TRBD1. This CDR3 spans 15 amino acids. Unmatched junction bases numbered 9, after V lost 5 bases and J lost 5 bases. Germline CDR1 MNHEY, CDR2 SVGEGT.